The clone carrying this TCR beta chain was recorded many times. Antigen: not known. This sample is part of a study of early T cells in non-severe SARS-CoV-2 infection. In the study overall: Bulk RNA taken from unsorted whole blood was sequenced, leaving chains unpaired. Regarding the study as a whole: Anti-spike CD8 responses were favored by VDJdb matching, which missed private and CD4 specificities.

The CDR3 covers 16 residues. Trimming took 5 bases from V and 2 from J; bases not matched to a gene: 7. Germline CDR1 is KGHSH and CDR2 is LQKENI. Individual cDNA molecules received unique molecular identifiers. TCRdb analysed the 5' RACE reads with MiXCR anew, one entry per CDR3 protein. Counted here are tens of thousands of distinct CDR3 sequences, about an eighth occurring once; the ten biggest clones make up roughly 4.2%. The V call is TRBV18, the J call TRBJ2-1, with TRBD1 matching over 9 bases. Sequenced material: whole blood. This clonotype originated in an adult who was a healthcare worker with PCR-confirmed SARS-CoV-2 infection or an uninfected control (not recorded which). CDR3: CASSSPGQGTYNEQFF. The CDR3 coding sequence is TGTGCCAGCTCATCTCCGGGACAGGGAACCTACAATGAGCAGTTCTTC.